This T cell receptor beta chain was sequenced during a study of blood T cell repertoires in COVID-19. Study-level background: Sites across the United States, Italy and Spain contributed samples from acute and convalescent COVID-19. PBMCs, B-cell-depleted T cells, or T cells provided the cDNA or gDNA that made up the material.

As processed by the authors: Cell counts per sample came from amplifying reference gene primers. Data came from immunoSEQ multiplex PCR; TCRdb stores just in-frame clones and leaves some out. For V, J and clone size, that table is used; D and trimming come from the DNA. Here the sample spans tens of thousands of clones, roughly 88% being singletons. V dropped 4 bases and J dropped 1 base, with 14 bases sitting between them. Germline V gene sequence: CDR1 SGHKS, CDR2 YYEKEE (reference sequence). The CDR3 is 15 amino acids. The clonotype was recovered from a human donor in a cohort sampled during active COVID-19. The rearrangement joins TRBV5-5 to TRBJ1-1; D is ambiguous. The sequenced material came from peripheral blood. The CDR3 is CASSTEALGNTEAFF. For the CDR3, the DNA is TGTGCCAGCAGCACCGAGGCCCTAGGGAACACTGAAGCTTTCTTT.